This T cell receptor beta chain was documented in a study of T cells in Graves' hyperthyroidism and ophthalmopathy. Patients showing uncontrolled infection, other autoimmune disease, pregnancy or lactation were ineligible. This clonotype was seen many times. The source material, RNA transcripts, was used to amplify TCR beta CDR3 regions. TCR CDR3 regions were first amplified by RT-PCR with HTBI primers. TCRdb reprocessed the multiplex PCR reads via MiXCR and lists one record per CDR3 protein. The sample records 300,000 to 400,000 distinct CDR3 sequences, about 15% being singletons. Germline assignment: CDR1 DFQATT and CDR2 SNEGSKA (reference sequence). This CDR3 has 15 amino acids. The V gene lost 0 bases and the J gene lost 0 bases, with 12 bases spanning the gap.

Sequenced material: blood. The chain carries TRBV20-1 and TRBJ2-7, with D tentatively TRBD2 (5 bases). The sequence came from a woman aged 55-70 years with Graves' hyperthyroidism. The DNA of the CDR3 is TGCAGTGCTAGAGATAGAGGGTCGAACTCCTACGAGCAGTACTTC. Amino acids: CSARDRGSNSYEQYF.